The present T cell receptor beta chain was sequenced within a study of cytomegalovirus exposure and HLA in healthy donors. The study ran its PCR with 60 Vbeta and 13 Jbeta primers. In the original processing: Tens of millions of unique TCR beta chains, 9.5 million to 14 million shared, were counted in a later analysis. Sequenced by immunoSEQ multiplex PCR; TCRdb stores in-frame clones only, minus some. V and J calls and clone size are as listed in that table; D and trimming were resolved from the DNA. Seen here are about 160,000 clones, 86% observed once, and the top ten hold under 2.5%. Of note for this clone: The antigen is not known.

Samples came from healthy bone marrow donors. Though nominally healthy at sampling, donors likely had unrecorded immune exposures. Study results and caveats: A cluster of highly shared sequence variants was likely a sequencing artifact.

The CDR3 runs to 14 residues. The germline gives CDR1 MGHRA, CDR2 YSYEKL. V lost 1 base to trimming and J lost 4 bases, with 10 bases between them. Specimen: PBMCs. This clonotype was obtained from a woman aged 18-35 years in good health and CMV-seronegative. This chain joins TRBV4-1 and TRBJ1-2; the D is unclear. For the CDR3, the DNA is TGCGCCAGCAGCCAAGGGAGCCAGTTCTATGGCTACACCTTC. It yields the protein CASSQGSQFYGYTF.